The 24 T cell receptor beta chains listed next were all sequenced from one sample in a study of technical replicates of blood from several donors. Measured with immunoSEQ multiplex PCR; TCRdb has only the in-frame clones, and not every one. The sample carries 75,000 to 90,000 clones, 85% to 95% recorded once. The source material was T cells isolated from PBMCs. These receptors originate from a human donor in good health.

The rearrangement uses TRBV7-6 and TRBJ2-2; D possibly corresponds to TRBD2 (5 bases). This CDR3 spans 15 amino acids. The germline gives CDR1 SGHVS, CDR2 FNYEAQ. V was shortened by 3 bases and J by 6 bases, with 14 bases between the two germline ends. CDR3 nucleotides: TGTGCCAGCAGCTTTCTGTCTGCGGGCGCCGGGGAGCTGTTTTTT. Residues: CASSFLSAGAGELFF.

V and J are TRBV4-1 and TRBJ2-5, with 10 bases that match TRBD2. This CDR3 has 17 amino acids. Looked up from germline, CDR1 is MGHRA and CDR2 is YSYEKL. V dropped 0 bases and J dropped 2; count of bases not matched to a gene: 6. The CDR3 loop is CASSQESSGGLQETQYF. DNA for the CDR3: TGCGCCAGCAGCCAAGAGTCTAGCGGGGGTTTACAAGAGACCCAGTACTTC.

The gene calls are TRBV27 and TRBJ2-3; 7 bases align to TRBD2. Per the germline V gene, CDR1 is MNHEY and CDR2 is SMNVEV (reference sequence). V gave up 6 bases and J gave up 2 bases; unmatched junction bases: 17. CDR3 length equals 18 residues. The CDR3 protein is CASRGLDLWSGVTDTQYF. CDR3 bases: TGTGCCAGCAGGGGATTAGACTTATGGAGCGGGGTCACAGATACGCAGTATTTT.

CDR3 coding DNA: TGCGCCAGCAGCTTGGAACCGGGACAGGGGTACGAGCAGTACTTC. Amino acids: CASSLEPGQGYEQYF. This chain links TRBV5-1 with TRBJ2-7; TRBD1 matches 10 bases. CDR3 length: 15 amino acids. The V segment lost 0 bases and the J segment 4 bases; nucleotides outside the gene matches: 4. Germline V CDR1 and CDR2: SGHRS, YFSETQ.

Written as DNA, the CDR3 is TGTGCCAGCAGCATCCTCCAGACTTCCTATGGCTACACCTTC. Its protein product is CASSILQTSYGYTF. V usage is TRBV5-4 and J usage is TRBJ1-2; D call uncertain. Trimming shortened V by 4 bases and J by 4 bases, and 14 bases separated the two germline ends. Per germline, CDR1 SGHNT and CDR2 YYREEE (reference sequence). The CDR3 contains 14 residues. The full variable domain, completed using reference TRBV5-4 and TRBJ1-2, is ETGVTQSPTHLIKTRGQQVTLRCSSQSGHNTVSWYQQALGQGPQFIFQYYREEENGRGNFPPRFSGLQFPNYSSELNVNALELDDSALYLCASSILQTSYGYTFGSGTRLTVV.

V and J are TRBV5-1 and TRBJ1-2; 8 nucleotides align to TRBD1. This CDR3 contains 14 residues. CDR1 SGHRS and CDR2 YFSETQ come from the germline V gene. The V gene end was trimmed by 3 bases and the J gene end by 4 bases; junction bases not matched to a gene: 5. The CDR3 DNA sequence: TGCGCCAGCAGCTCAGGGGGCGACGGCTATGGCTACACCTTC. It codes for CASSSGGDGYGYTF.

This clone showed up just a few times. This sequence joins TRBV9 and TRBJ2-5; D perhaps matches TRBD2 (5 bases). Germline V CDR1 and CDR2: SGDLS, YYNGEE. CDR3 length: 13 residues. The V and J ends lost 4 bases and 7 bases respectively, with 14 bases between them. The CDR3 loop is CASSPIARGTQYF. The CDR3 bases are TGTGCCAGCAGCCCCATAGCCCGGGGGACCCAGTACTTC.

This chain joins TRBV7-2 and TRBJ1-2; D is unclear. Trimming took 1 base from V and 4 from J, leaving 13 bases between them. Germline values: CDR1 SGHTA, CDR2 FQGNSA. The CDR3 has 15 residues. The CDR3 region is CASSLVEPLSYGYTF. The DNA for the CDR3 is TGTGCCAGCAGCTTAGTAGAGCCGCTAAGCTATGGCTACACCTTC.

The rearrangement uses TRBV6-5 and TRBJ2-2, with TRBD2 matching 10 bases. Losses at the gene ends were 6 bases for V and 4 bases for J; bases not matched to a gene: 5. Per the germline V gene, CDR1 is MNHEY and CDR2 is SVGAGI. The CDR3 has 15 amino acids. The CDR3 nucleotides read TGTGCCAGCAGGACTAGCGGGTGGGGCACCGGGGAGCTGTTTTTT. It is translated as CASRTSGWGTGELFF.

The chain employs TRBV7-6 and TRBJ2-1, with D possibly matching TRBD2 (5 bases). CDR3 length: 14 residues. Germline V gene data show CDR1 as SGHVS and CDR2 as FNYEAQ. The V and J ends lost 1 base and 3 bases respectively, with 7 bases between them. The CDR3 reads CASSLGDYYNEQFF. The DNA for the CDR3 is TGTGCCAGCAGCTTAGGTGACTACTACAATGAGCAGTTCTTC. The full variable domain, with the rest looked up from reference TRBV7-6 and TRBJ2-1, is GAGVSQSPRYKVTKRGQDVALRCDPISGHVSLYWYRQALGQGPEFLTYFNYEAQQDKSGLPNDRFSAERPEGSISTLTIQRTEQRDSAMYRCASSLGDYYNEQFFGPGTRLTVL.

J is TRBJ2-7 and V is TRBV29-1, with 7 bases matching TRBD2. From germline, CDR1 is SQVTM and CDR2 ANQGSEA. CDR3 size: 15 residues. V shed 6 bases, J shed 6 bases, and the junction held 17 bases outside the gene matches. The CDR3 is CSVPDPWGGAREQYF. The CDR3 nucleotides are TGCAGCGTGCCGGACCCCTGGGGGGGTGCGCGCGAGCAGTACTTC.

This chain connects TRBV5-1 to TRBJ2-1; a possible D gene is TRBD2 (5 bases). Germline CDR1 reads SGHRS; CDR2 reads YFSETQ. Between the trimmed V and J ends, which lost 1 base and 5 bases, there was a span of 10 bases. The CDR3 length is 14 residues. The CDR3 is CASSLTGMNNEQFF. Written as DNA, the CDR3 is TGCGCCAGCAGCTTGACGGGGATGAACAATGAGCAGTTCTTC. Full variable domain (outside the CDR3, taken from reference TRBV5-1 and TRBJ2-1): KAGVTQTPRYLIKTRGQQVTLSCSPISGHRSVSWYQQTPGQGLQFLFEYFSETQRNKGNFPGRFSGRQFSNSRSEMNVSTLELGDSALYLCASSLTGMNNEQFFGPGTRLTVL.

The table lists this clone with a count of one. The V gene is TRBV10-3, the J gene TRBJ2-3; no reliable D call. V was cut by 10 bases and J by 0 bases, with 14 bases left in between. From germline, CDR1 is ENHRY and CDR2 SYGVKD. This CDR3 has 14 amino acids. The CDR3 is CATQTPKSTDTQYF. Here the CDR3 DNA reads TGTGCCACTCAAACTCCCAAGAGCACAGATACGCAGTATTTT.

V usage is TRBV7-9 and J usage is TRBJ2-7, with D perhaps TRBD1 (5 bases). Trimming took 5 bases from V and 4 from J, leaving 9 bases between them. Germline V gene lookup returns CDR1 SEHNR and CDR2 FQNEAQ (reference sequence). The CDR3 contains 12 residues. DNA for the CDR3: TGTGCCAGCAGCCCCCGACAGTACGAGCAGTACTTC. It specifies CASSPRQYEQYF.

V usage is TRBV29-1 and J usage is TRBJ2-2; possible D gene TRBD2, 5 bases. Trimming pared 3 bases from V and 1 base from J, leaving 6 bases between. The CDR3 loop spans 13 amino acids. Germline values: CDR1 SQVTM, CDR2 ANQGSEA. CDR3 sequence (DNA): TGCAGCGTTGATCGGGAGAACACCGGGGAGCTGTTTTTT. It yields the protein CSVDRENTGELFF.

The chain carries TRBV14 and TRBJ1-2, with 7 bases matching TRBD1. This CDR3 has 13 amino acids. J lost 7 bases, V lost 5 bases, and 7 bases had no gene match. CDR1 and CDR2 from the germline V gene are SGHDN and FVKESK. CDR3 loop: CASSTTTGFGYTF. In DNA form, the CDR3 reads TGTGCCAGCAGCACTACGACAGGGTTTGGCTACACCTTC.

V gene TRBV27 combines with J gene TRBJ2-7; 8 positions agree with TRBD2. V trimming: 7 bases; J trimming: 0 bases; junction bases outside the gene matches: 11. The CDR3 loop spans 16 amino acids. Germline V CDR1 and CDR2: MNHEY, SMNVEV (reference sequence). This chain's CDR3 is CASTSRGTRSSYEQYF. CDR3 sequence (DNA): TGTGCCAGCACCTCGAGGGGGACTAGGAGCTCCTACGAGCAGTACTTC.

The CDR3 here is CASSQQGSPYNEQFF. CDR3 nucleotides: TGTGCCAGCAGTCAACAGGGGTCCCCCTACAATGAGCAGTTCTTC. The chain combines TRBV2 with TRBJ2-1, with 7 bases fitting TRBD1. Germline V gene lookup returns CDR1 SNHLY and CDR2 FYNNEI. V dropped 5 bases and J dropped 2; count of bases not matched to a gene: 6. The CDR3 length is 15 residues.

The V and J genes are TRBV6-1 and TRBJ2-5; no clear D. V was trimmed by 3 bases and J by 5 bases, leaving 13 bases between them. Looked up from germline, CDR1 is MNHNS and CDR2 is SASEGT. The CDR3 contains 14 residues. The CDR3 DNA follows: TGTGCCAGCAGTGAGTATTTGTCCTCGGAGACCCAGTACTTC. This codes for CASSEYLSSETQYF.

This clone was seen a few times. The genes are TRBV4-1 and TRBJ1-1, with 8 bases aligning to TRBD1. V was pared by 0 bases and J by 3 bases, with 9 bases of the junction left unmatched. The CDR3 contains 17 residues. Germline CDR1 and CDR2: MGHRA and YSYEKL. The CDR3 protein is CASSQEYTQGAYTEAFF. CDR3 sequence (DNA): TGCGCCAGCAGCCAAGAGTATACGCAGGGGGCGTACACTGAAGCTTTCTTT.

The chain uses TRBV4-1 and TRBJ2-5, with 9 bases fitting TRBD1. This CDR3 spans 14 amino acids. The junction had 5 bases not matched to a gene; V was cut back by 4 bases and J by 5 bases. Germline CDR1 reads MGHRA; CDR2 reads YSYEKL. CDR3 sequence reads: CASSPGTGLETQYF. CDR3 sequence (DNA): TGCGCCAGCAGCCCGGGGACAGGGTTGGAGACCCAGTACTTC.

This sequence joins TRBV19 and TRBJ1-1; D may be TRBD1 (6 bases). V lost 5 bases and J 5 bases, leaving 18 bases between the germline ends. The germline CDR1 and CDR2 sequences are LNHDA and SQIVND (reference sequence). The CDR3 length is 15 residues. DNA of the CDR3: TGTGCCAGTAGTTCCCTTCAGGGGCGGAAAACTGAAGCTTTCTTT. Protein sequence: CASSSLQGRKTEAFF.

The genes are TRBV25-1 and TRBJ2-7; TRBD2 might be the D (6 bases). V was clipped by 6 bases and J by 9 bases, with 15 bases between them. Germline CDR1 reads MGHDK; CDR2 reads SYGVNS. This CDR3 is built from 12 residues. CDR3 loop: CASRGGGAGQYF. The CDR3 DNA sequence: TGTGCCAGCAGGGGAGGAGGCGCAGGGCAGTACTTC.

The genes are TRBV18 and TRBJ2-7; D perhaps matches TRBD1 (7 bases). Germline-derived CDR1 and CDR2 are KGHSH and LQKENI. The V end lost 2 bases, the J end lost 4 bases, and 12 bases lay between the germline ends. This CDR3 contains 14 residues. The DNA for the CDR3 is TGTGCCAGCTCACCAACAGGGGAGGTGTACGAGCAGTACTTC. Its translation is CASSPTGEVYEQYF.